The 5 T cell receptor beta chains below were found in one sample sequenced in a study of cytomegalovirus exposure and HLA in healthy donors (dated by TCRdb to 2015 to 2018). Libraries came from the immunoSEQ multiplex PCR assay. A mixture of 60 forward primers for TCR Vbeta segments and 13 reverse primers for TCR Jbeta segments was used in the multiplex PCR. TCRdb carries this immuneACCESS record with in-frame sequences only. Its versions omit some clonotypes, under half of them owing to an unresolved V gene in the studies checked, with the rest unexplained. This sample has about 160,000 clones in its table, and about 83% of those were observed once. Clones ranked in the top ten supply around 0.85% of the sample. What was sequenced was PBMCs. Source of these receptors: a woman aged 25 to 39 in good health and CMV-seronegative.

This clone was detected once. The chain carries TRBV12-5 and TRBJ2-7; the D gene is possibly TRBD2 (6 bases). CDR3 size: 16 residues. V was cut by 2 bases and J by 0 bases, with 14 bases left in between. The germline CDR1 and CDR2 sequences are LGHNT and FRNRAP. The CDR3 nucleotides are TGTGCTAGTGGTTTGCTACGGGGGACTGTCTCCTACGAGCAGTACTTC. Translation gives CASGLLRGTVSYEQYF.

This chain joins TRBV2 and TRBJ2-1, with 13 bases that match TRBD2. This CDR3 spans 22 amino acids. Germline trimming cut 4 bases from V and 0 bases from J; bases unmatched to any gene: 18. Germline V lookup: CDR1 SNHLY, CDR2 FYNNEI. The CDR3 reads CASSGRTSGRTSSRSSYNEQFF. Written as DNA, the CDR3 is TGTGCCAGCAGTGGCCGGACTAGCGGGAGAACCTCATCCCGTAGCTCCTACAATGAGCAGTTCTTC.

The V gene is TRBV9, the J gene TRBJ1-1, with D hard to call. The CDR3 is 13 amino acids. The V gene's germline CDR1 is SGDLS and CDR2 YYNGEE. Trimming left V 0 bases short and J 8 bases short, with 11 bases between. For the CDR3, the DNA is TGTGCCAGCAGCGTAGATAAGAGAGTAGAAGCTTTCTTT. It translates to CASSVDKRVEAFF.

This sequence joins TRBV23-1 and TRBJ1-6, with a tentative D call TRBD1 (6 bases). TRBV23-1 is placed among ORFs of uncertain function. CDR3 length: 14 amino acids. The V and J ends lost 4 bases and 7 bases respectively, with 11 bases between them. Here the CDR3 reads CASSLQGLNSPLHF. CDR3 sequence (DNA): TGCGCCAGCAGTCTGCAGGGGTTGAATTCACCCCTCCACTTT.

This chain uses TRBV7-7 with TRBJ2-5; D is ambiguous. The CDR3 is 13 residues long. Germline V gene data show CDR1 as SSHAT and CDR2 as FNYEAQ (reference sequence). Trimming removed 6 bases from V and 3 bases from J, with 11 bases in between. CDR3: CASSRGLKETQYF. CDR3 DNA sequence: TGTGCCAGCAGTCGAGGTCTGAAAGAGACCCAGTACTTC.